The following is a T cell receptor beta chain sequence with its context. The antigen this receptor binds is unknown. Per-base qualities were not stored, and no clone one base away is much larger. CDR1 and CDR2 (MNHEY, SMNVEV) derive from the germline V gene (reference sequence). For this chain, trimming is 9 bases at the V end and 7 bases at the J end, and the number of junction bases without a gene match is 14. The CDR3 holds 14 amino acids from the cysteine to the phenylalanine. The kept DNA is CDR3 alone, 42 bases in frame from the first base. To sequence the TCRbeta CDR3 region, genomic DNA was isolated from the sorted cells. The immunoSEQ Assay was used for sequencing of TCRbeta CDR3 regions. This immuneACCESS table, as held by TCRdb, lists in-frame sequences with V and J called but not all clones. Of the missing ones, under half trace to an unresolved V gene in checked studies; the others have no known cause. This sample lists tens of thousands of clones; 80% to 95% were detected once. More than 4.5% of the sample lies in the top ten.

The trial excluded patients who had a history of autoimmune disease or were on systemic immunosuppression. In every dose cohort, peripheral blood was drawn for TCR sequencing at baseline, cycle 4 day 1, and cycle 7 day 1. Samples were obtained from an open-label, multicenter, first-in-human phase I dose-escalation trial of ivuxolimab. Adults with locally advanced or metastatic melanoma, renal cell carcinoma, hepatocellular carcinoma or head and neck squamous cell carcinoma were enrolled in the trial. Before TCR sequencing, CD4+ T cells and CD8+ T cells from peripheral blood were sorted into separate populations. This specimen belongs to a study of OX40 agonist ivuxolimab in advanced cancers. For the wider study: Ivuxolimab was a fully human IgG2 agonistic monoclonal antibody targeting the costimulatory receptor OX40 (CD134). Intravenous ivuxolimab was administered to patients every 2 weeks at six dose levels: 0.01, 0.1, 0.3, 1.5, 3 and 10 mg/kg. Of the 50 to 55 patients in dose escalation, some 19 had hepatocellular carcinoma, around 15 had melanoma, 9 had renal cell carcinoma and 9 had head and neck cancer. In the dose-escalation cohort, 82.7% of patients were male, and the mean age was approximately 60 years, with a range of about 23 to 85. Prior anti-PD-1, anti-PD-L1 or anti-CTLA-4 therapy was permitted, and approximately 40% of dose-escalation patients had received checkpoint inhibitors. Partial responses were achieved by three dose-escalation patients, of whom one had hepatocellular carcinoma and two had cutaneous melanoma. Peripheral TCRbeta sequencing was intended to test whether TCR sequence diversity was altered and clonal T-cell expansion was caused by ivuxolimab. The paper describes the monotherapy dose-escalation part (N of about 47 patients) of the phase I trial of ivuxolimab.

On the study overall, not on this receptor specifically: Low levels of normalized T-cell clonal expansion were also seen in some patients who did not respond. Partial responders in the 0.1-3.0 mg/kg groups had among the lowest normalized peripheral clonal expansion, especially among CD8+ T cells. On average, CD8+ T cells showed more expanded clones than CD4+ T cells after ivuxolimab. Which antigens the clonally expanded peripheral T cells were specific for was not determined. At doses of 0.1 to 3.0 mg/kg, clonal expansion of both CD4+ and CD8+ T cells in blood was seen between baseline and week 6.

The material sequenced was CD4+ or CD8+ T cells sorted from blood, taken in a trial of the OX40 agonist ivuxolimab. This receptor was identified in an adult with an advanced solid tumor such as melanoma, head and neck, liver or kidney cancer. The V and J genes are TRBV27 and TRBJ2-7, with TRBD1 matching 8 junction bases. The CDR3 corresponds to CASRLGQGQWEQYF. DNA sequence: TGTGCCAGTCGCCTAGGACAGGGACAGTGGGAGCAGTACTTC.